Below are 22 T cell receptor beta chains sequenced from a single sample in a study of blood T cell repertoires in COVID-19. Only in-frame clones appear in the TCRdb table, and some are missing; sequencing was by immunoSEQ multiplex PCR. The sample lists around 220,000 clones, just over 85% occurring once. Sequenced: PBMCs or T cells enriched from blood (not recorded which). These receptors came from a woman aged 45-59 years with acute COVID-19.

The J gene is TRBJ2-3, the V gene TRBV9; D unclear. V lost 0 bases to trimming and J lost 6 bases, with 14 bases between them. The CDR3 consists of 15 residues. CDR1 and CDR2 (germline): SGDLS, YYNGEE. CDR3 nucleotide sequence: TGTGCCAGCAGCGTAGATCGGCGGCTCATGGATACGCAGTATTTT. Amino acid sequence: CASSVDRRLMDTQYF.

V usage is TRBV15 and J usage is TRBJ2-1; maybe TRBD2 (5 bases). The V end was cut by 2 bases, the J end by 0 bases, with 29 bases between. Germline CDR1 reads LNHNV; CDR2 reads YYDKDF (reference sequence). This CDR3 is 22 amino acids long. Written as DNA, the CDR3 is TGTGCCACCAGCAGAACTCCGGACTGGGGTGAGCGGTTTCTAAGCTCCTACAATGAGCAGTTCTTC. This encodes CATSRTPDWGERFLSSYNEQFF.

The chain is built from TRBV5-1 and TRBJ2-2, with a weak D call TRBD1 (5 bases). V was clipped by 0 bases and J by 8 bases, with 14 bases between them. The length of the CDR3 is 15 residues. CDR1 SGHRS and CDR2 YFSETQ come from the germline V gene. In DNA, the CDR3 is TGCGCCAGCAGCTTGGAACAGGCGAGCCCAGGGGAGCTGTTTTTT. Translating it yields CASSLEQASPGELFF.

The J gene is TRBJ2-7, the V gene TRBV18; D perhaps matches TRBD2 (5 bases). The CDR3 is 12 amino acids. Germline assignment: CDR1 KGHSH and CDR2 LQKENI. V lost 1 base and J lost 9, with 10 bases in between. The CDR3 nucleotides read TGTGCCAGCTCACCACGGGAGTTCGGGCAGTACTTC. Translating gives CASSPREFGQYF.

V gene TRBV2 combines with J gene TRBJ1-5, with D possibly TRBD1 on 6 matching bases. V shed 1 base and J shed 3 bases, with 13 bases lying between them. CDR1 and CDR2 (germline): SNHLY, FYNNEI. This CDR3 comprises 16 residues. The CDR3 bases are TGTGCCAGCAGTGAAGTGGCGACAGGATACAATCAGCCCCAGCATTTT. Amino acid sequence: CASSEVATGYNQPQHF.

This chain uses TRBV5-1 with TRBJ2-4, with D tentatively TRBD1 (6 bases). The CDR3 loop spans 12 amino acids. Trimming shortened V by 2 bases and J by 10 bases, and 10 bases separated the two germline ends. Germline lookup yields CDR1 SGHRS and CDR2 YFSETQ. CDR3 nucleotides: TGCGCCAGCAGCTTACAGGGCAGGATTCAGTACTTC. This encodes CASSLQGRIQYF.

This clone appeared once. This sequence joins TRBV7-2 and TRBJ2-1; 11 nucleotides align to TRBD1. The germline CDR1 and CDR2 sequences are SGHTA and FQGNSA. This CDR3 has 14 residues. Trimming removed 10 bases from V and 10 bases from J; junction bases left unmatched: 12. Written as DNA, the CDR3 is TGTGCCATAATCCTCGGACAGGGGGCGGGGGAGCAGTTCTTC. The encoded protein is CAIILGQGAGEQFF.

V usage is TRBV6-2 or TRBV6-3 and J usage is TRBJ2-2; 11 bases map to TRBD2. The germline gives CDR1 MNHEY, CDR2 SVGEGT. The junction had 7 bases not matched to a gene; V was cut back by 2 bases and J by 2 bases. This CDR3 region has 18 residues. The CDR3 coding sequence is TGTGCCAGCAGTTACCTGCGGCTAGCGGGAGGCAACACCGGGGAGCTGTTTTTT. It encodes CASSYLRLAGGNTGELFF.

This clone was counted a few times. J is TRBJ1-2 and V is TRBV4-1, with D perhaps TRBD1 (5 bases). The V and J ends lost 4 bases and 8 bases respectively, with 14 bases between them. The CDR3 runs to 13 residues. Germline values: CDR1 MGHRA, CDR2 YSYEKL. CDR3 DNA sequence: TGCGCCAGCAGCCCCAGGGAGGGTAGAGGCTACACCTTC. Its translation: CASSPREGRGYTF.

This chain connects TRBV11-2 to TRBJ2-6; TRBD2 matches at 11 bases. The CDR3 is 18 residues long. Germline V gives CDR1 SGHAT, CDR2 FQNNGV. Trimming cost V 5 bases and J 1 base; bases outside gene matches: 7. The CDR3 DNA sequence: TGTGCCAGCAGCGCCCGACTAGCGGGACAATCTGGGGCCAACGTCCTGACTTTC. Translated: CASSARLAGQSGANVLTF. Using reference TRBV11-2 and TRBJ2-6 for the parts outside the CDR3, the full variable domain is EAGVAQSPRYKIIEKRQSVAFWCNPISGHATLYWYQQILGQGPKLLIQFQNNGVVDDSQLPKDRFSAERLKGVDSTLKIQPAKLEDSAVYLCASSARLAGQSGANVLTFGAGSRLTVL.

The chain carries TRBV4-1 and TRBJ1-4; 7 bases match TRBD1. V dropped 4 bases and J dropped 3; count of bases not matched to a gene: 2. The CDR3 is 14 residues long. Germline loops: CDR1 MGHRA, CDR2 YSYEKL. DNA for the CDR3: TGCGCCAGCAGCCGCCAGGGGGCTAATGAAAAACTGTTTTTT. Translation gives CASSRQGANEKLFF.

This rearrangement joins TRBV5-6 to TRBJ2-2, with 8 bases identical to TRBD1. J gave up 4 bases and V 2 bases, and 13 bases lay outside the gene matches. This CDR3 has 18 residues. Germline assignment: CDR1 SGHDT and CDR2 YYEEEE. The CDR3 DNA follows: TGTGCCAGCAGCTTACAATACCTGACAGGGGCCGGCACCGGGGAGCTGTTTTTT. Translation: CASSLQYLTGAGTGELFF.

This rearrangement joins TRBV27 to TRBJ2-3; the D is unclear. CDR1 is MNHEY, CDR2 SMNVEV, per germline (reference sequence). Between the trimmed V and J ends, which lost 2 bases and 2 bases, there was a span of 8 bases. The CDR3 spans 14 residues. The DNA for the CDR3 is TGTGCCAGCAGTTTAGGCAGGTACACAGATACGCAGTATTTT. Translation gives CASSLGRYTDTQYF.

The chain combines TRBV9 with TRBJ2-5; 8 nucleotides match TRBD1. J lost 1 base, V lost 7 bases, and 3 bases had no gene match. The CDR3 runs to 13 residues. Germline V gives CDR1 SGDLS, CDR2 YYNGEE. The DNA of the CDR3 is TGTGCCAGCGGCGGACAGGGCCAAGAGACCCAGTACTTC. This translates into CASGGQGQETQYF. The complete variable domain, with remaining parts taken from reference TRBV9 and TRBJ2-5, reads DSGVTQTPKHLITATGQRVTLRCSPRSGDLSVYWYQQSLDQGLQFLIQYYNGEERAKGNILERFSAQQFPDLHSELNLSSLELGDSALYFCASGGQGQETQYFGPGTRLLVL.

CDR3 region: CASSPYRGLNTEAFF. The CDR3 DNA is TGTGCCAGCAGTCCGTACAGGGGGCTAAACACTGAAGCTTTCTTT. This chain connects TRBV27 to TRBJ1-1; 9 nucleotides match TRBD1. The CDR3 has 15 amino acids. Germline values: CDR1 MNHEY, CDR2 SMNVEV (reference sequence). After removal of 5 bases from V and 2 bases from J, the junction contained 6 bases not matched to a gene.

This rearrangement joins TRBV14 to TRBJ2-1, with D tentatively TRBD2 (5 bases). V gave up 4 bases and J gave up 3 bases, with 13 bases separating them. The germline V gene has CDR1 SGHDN and CDR2 FVKESK. The CDR3 extends over 15 amino acids. Here the CDR3 reads CASSRKLLDYNEQFF. The CDR3 coding sequence is TGTGCCAGCAGCCGCAAACTACTAGACTACAATGAGCAGTTCTTC.

The chain employs TRBV9 and TRBJ2-5; TRBD1 agrees at 8 bases. Germline loops: CDR1 SGDLS, CDR2 YYNGEE. J gave up 5 bases and V 3 bases, and 3 bases lay outside the gene matches. The CDR3 loop spans 13 amino acids. The CDR3 is CASSARDRETQYF. In DNA, the CDR3 is TGTGCCAGCAGCGCCCGGGACAGGGAGACCCAGTACTTC.

The rearrangement uses TRBV19 and TRBJ2-7; D gene unclear. This CDR3 contains 14 residues. The germline V gene has CDR1 LNHDA and CDR2 SQIVND (reference sequence). The V and J ends lost 3 bases and 4 bases respectively, with 13 bases between them. CDR3 region: CASSIDKSRYEQYF. CDR3 DNA: TGTGCCAGTAGTATTGACAAGAGTCGTTACGAGCAGTACTTC.

This clone was seen only once. The V gene is TRBV5-1, the J gene TRBJ2-7; 14 nucleotides agree with TRBD2. J was trimmed by 5 bases and V by 3 bases; bases with no gene match: 4. From germline, CDR1 is SGHRS and CDR2 YFSETQ. The CDR3 has 15 amino acids. The CDR3 region has the DNA TGCGCCAGCAGCTCACAGGGACTAGCGGGAGACGAGCAGTACTTC. It encodes CASSSQGLAGDEQYF.

V usage is TRBV27 and J usage is TRBJ2-2; 12 bases fit TRBD1. CDR3 length: 20 amino acids. Germline assignment: CDR1 MNHEY and CDR2 SMNVEV (reference sequence). Unmatched junction bases numbered 18, after V lost 5 bases and J lost 5 bases. The CDR3 nucleotides read TGTGCCAGCAGTCCCGGGACAGGGGGCAGGGGGAGGACTGTAACCGGGGAGCTGTTTTTT. Its translation: CASSPGTGGRGRTVTGELFF.

The chain joins TRBV11-2 to TRBJ1-4, with 9 bases fitting TRBD1. With V trimmed by 4 bases and J by 4 bases, 4 bases remained unmatched. The CDR3 loop spans 15 amino acids. Germline values: CDR1 SGHAT, CDR2 FQNNGV. CDR3 nucleotides: TGTGCCAGCAGCTGGGGGACAGGGATTAATGAAAAACTGTTTTTT. It translates to CASSWGTGINEKLFF. Combining the CDR3 with reference TRBV11-2 and TRBJ1-4 gives the whole variable domain EAGVAQSPRYKIIEKRQSVAFWCNPISGHATLYWYQQILGQGPKLLIQFQNNGVVDDSQLPKDRFSAERLKGVDSTLKIQPAKLEDSAVYLCASSWGTGINEKLFFGSGTQLSVL.

The table lists this clone with a few counts. V usage is TRBV28 and J usage is TRBJ1-2; D is uncertain. Germline V CDR1 and CDR2: MDHEN, SYDVKM. The V end was cut by 7 bases, the J end by 0 bases, with 12 bases between. The CDR3 totals 14 residues. CDR3 sequence reads: CASKTGGANYGYTF. In DNA form, the CDR3 reads TGTGCCAGCAAAACGGGAGGCGCTAACTATGGCTACACCTTC.